Listed here are 16 T cell receptor beta chains from one sample, sequenced in a study of post-analysis software for immune sequencing data (dated by TCRdb to the mid-2010s). These receptors are not linked to any known antigen. The paper's findings and limits, for the study overall: Several TRBV segments, including TRBV5-6, TRBV5-1 and TRBV20-1, were significantly more frequent in patients than controls.

Receptors were amplified or captured by PCR. Sequencing was carried out with an Illumina HiSeq 2500. To reduce PCR and sequencing biases, unique molecular identifiers were incorporated into the TCR beta cDNA libraries. TCRdb handled the public reads itself, with Q25 trimming in fastp and clone calling in MiXCR, and kept productive beta chains. Merged by CDR3 protein, the rows form single entries marked with the most common genes and DNA. This sample has hundreds of thousands of distinct CDR3 sequences in its table, and roughly 58% of those were observed once. About 4.8% of the sample rests with the top ten. The sample taken for sequencing was blood. All receptors come from a girl between 10 and 17 years old with multiple sclerosis.

This clonotype has only a few counts. This chain joins TRBV14 and TRBJ2-5, with D tentatively TRBD2 (7 bases). Germline V gene data show CDR1 as SGHDN and CDR2 as FVKESK. The CDR3 totals 17 residues. Trimming cost V 1 base and J 3 bases, with 18 bases left between them. CDR3 DNA sequence: TGTGCCAGCAGCCAAGCTGTAGGGGGACTACCGAAAGAGACCCAGTACTTC. Translated: CASSQAVGGLPKETQYF. The variable domain in full, completed from reference TRBV14 and TRBJ2-5, reads EAGVTQFPSHSVIEKGQTVTLRCDPISGHDNLYWYRRVMGKEIKFLLHFVKESKQDESGMPNNRFLAERTGGTYSTLKVQPAELEDSGVYFCASSQAVGGLPKETQYFGPGTRLLVL.

The chain combines TRBV12-5 with TRBJ1-1; D possibly corresponds to TRBD1 (6 bases). The CDR3 runs 17 residues. Germline V lookup: CDR1 LGHNT, CDR2 FRNRAP. Deletions cut 5 bases from V and 2 bases from J, with 21 bases between. Written as DNA, the CDR3 is TGTGCTAGTGGTGATGAACAGGGTGGAGGATCCAACACTGAAGCTTTCTTT. It codes for CASGDEQGGGSNTEAFF.

This chain uses TRBV14 with TRBJ2-4; D ambiguous. The J call may be wrong; the DNA end is better matched by TRBJ2-7. This CDR3 has 13 amino acids. Germline V gene data show CDR1 as SGHDN and CDR2 as FVKESK. The CDR3 coding sequence is TGTGCCAGCAGCCAATCTCGCCTCTACGAGCAGTACTTC. Its translation: CASSQSRLYEQYF.

This CDR3 reads CAIRTSGRDGEQFF. The CDR3 DNA is TGTGCCATCCGGACGAGCGGGAGGGACGGTGAGCAGTTCTTC. The V and J genes are TRBV10-3 and TRBJ2-1; 10 bases map to TRBD2. This CDR3 comprises 14 residues. V dropped 8 bases and J dropped 9; count of bases not matched to a gene: 10. Germline lookup yields CDR1 ENHRY and CDR2 SYGVKD.

The table lists this clonotype with a few counts. This chain links TRBV5-1 with TRBJ2-1, with 11 bases fitting TRBD2. The V segment lost 1 base and the J segment 0 bases; nucleotides outside the gene matches: 3. This CDR3 is built from 17 residues. CDR1 and CDR2 from the germline V gene are SGHRS and YFSETQ. The CDR3 DNA sequence: TGCGCCAGCAGCTTGACTAGCGGGGGTAGCTCCTACAATGAGCAGTTCTTC. Amino acids: CASSLTSGGSSYNEQFF.

The V and J genes are TRBV6-6 and TRBJ2-7; 9 bases are shared with TRBD2. V lost 2 bases, J lost 6 bases, and 5 bases stayed unmatched. This CDR3 spans 14 amino acids. The germline V gene encodes CDR1 MNHNY and CDR2 SVGAGI (reference sequence). CDR3 protein: CASSYAGGSGEQYF. CDR3 bases: TGTGCCAGCAGTTACGCGGGAGGGTCTGGCGAGCAGTACTTC.

This rearrangement joins TRBV12-3 or TRBV12-4 to TRBJ1-5; 9 bases align to TRBD1. V lost 11 bases, J lost 4 bases, and 9 bases stayed unmatched. The CDR3 is 14 residues long. The CDR3 spells CASRGDRGNQPQHF. CDR3 DNA: TGTGCCTCCCGGGGAGACAGGGGGAATCAGCCCCAGCATTTT.

The rearrangement links TRBV6-6 to TRBJ1-2; D is undetermined. The CDR3 contains 11 residues. Germline loops: CDR1 MNHNY, CDR2 SVGAGI (reference sequence). V was pared by 5 bases and J by 3 bases, with 4 bases between. The CDR3 here is CASSGHYGYTF. The CDR3 DNA follows: TGTGCCAGCAGTGGACACTATGGCTACACCTTC.

This chain uses TRBV20-1 with TRBJ2-7; a weak D match, TRBD2 (6 bases). The germline gives CDR1 DFQATT, CDR2 SNEGSKA (reference sequence). The CDR3 is 14 residues long. V was trimmed by 2 bases and J by 0 bases, leaving 11 bases between them. The CDR3 here is CSARPPGGSYEQYF. For the CDR3, the DNA is TGCAGTGCTAGACCCCCCGGGGGCTCCTACGAGCAGTACTTC.

This rearrangement joins TRBV6-6 to TRBJ2-5, with a weak D call TRBD2 (6 bases). The J call may be wrong; the DNA end is better matched by TRBJ2-7. This CDR3 has 12 residues. Germline CDR1 and CDR2: MNHNY and SVGAGI (reference sequence). This CDR3 is CASRILGGEQYF. In DNA form, the CDR3 reads TGTGCCAGCAGGATTCTGGGGGGCGAGCAGTACTTC.

The chain recombines TRBV6-1 with TRBJ2-3; 11 nucleotides align to TRBD2. Per the germline V gene, CDR1 is MNHNS and CDR2 is SASEGT. The CDR3 is 20 amino acids. The V and J ends lost 8 bases and 3 bases, in that order; junction bases with no gene match: 22. The CDR3 reads CASSRLSPGTSGQGTDTQYF. For the CDR3, the DNA is TGTGCCAGCTCCCGCCTTTCCCCGGGGACTAGCGGCCAAGGAACAGATACGCAGTATTTT.

V and J are TRBV20-1 and TRBJ2-1; D not certain. There are 12 residues in the CDR3. The ends were cut back, 3 bases at V and 8 bases at J, with 11 bases in the middle. CDR1 and CDR2 from the germline V gene are DFQATT and SNEGSKA (reference sequence). CDR3: CSASGEWDEQFF. DNA of the CDR3: TGCAGTGCTAGTGGTGAGTGGGATGAGCAGTTCTTC.

The chain couples TRBV6-6 to TRBJ2-6, with a weak D call TRBD2 (5 bases). V gave up 6 bases and J gave up 4 bases, with 7 bases separating them. This CDR3 spans 13 amino acids. From germline, CDR1 is MNHNY and CDR2 SVGAGI (reference sequence). The CDR3 DNA is TGTGCCAGCAGACCGGGAGGGGCCAACGTCCTGACTTTC. It specifies CASRPGGANVLTF.

Remarks on this clonotype: The junction departs from germline at one end; a sequencing error may be responsible. The V gene is TRBV12-3 or TRBV12-4, the J gene TRBJ2-5; TRBD2 aligns across 7 bases. The CDR3 extends over 15 amino acids. The CDR3 is CASRSSGAGGETQYF. The CDR3 nucleotides read TGTGCCAGCAGGTCCAGCGGTGCTGGGGGGGAGACTCAGTACTTC.

This clonotype turned up a few times. The gene calls are TRBV29-1 and TRBJ2-7, with 9 bases matching TRBD2. The V segment lost 7 bases and the J segment 7 bases; nucleotides outside the gene matches: 14. CDR1 is SQVTM, CDR2 ANQGSEA, per germline. There are 14 residues in the CDR3. CDR3 sequence reads: CSATIAGGPYEQYF. Here the CDR3 DNA reads TGCAGCGCTACGATCGCGGGAGGGCCTTATGAGCAGTACTTC.

The V and J genes are TRBV7-9 and TRBJ1-1, with a weak D call TRBD1 (6 bases). The CDR3 length is 17 residues. CDR1 is SEHNR, CDR2 FQNEAQ, per germline (reference sequence). The V and J ends lost 1 base and 1 base respectively, with 16 bases between them. This CDR3 is CASSLVRDTSGNTEAFF. CDR3 in DNA: TGTGCCAGCAGCTTAGTCAGGGACACCTCGGGGAACACTGAAGCTTTCTTT. Using reference TRBV7-9 and TRBJ1-1 for the parts outside the CDR3, the full variable domain is DTGVSQNPRHKITKRGQNVTFRCDPISEHNRLYWYRQTLGQGPEFLTYFQNEAQLEKSRLLSDRFSAERPKGSFSTLEIQRTEQGDSAMYLCASSLVRDTSGNTEAFFGQGTRLTVV.